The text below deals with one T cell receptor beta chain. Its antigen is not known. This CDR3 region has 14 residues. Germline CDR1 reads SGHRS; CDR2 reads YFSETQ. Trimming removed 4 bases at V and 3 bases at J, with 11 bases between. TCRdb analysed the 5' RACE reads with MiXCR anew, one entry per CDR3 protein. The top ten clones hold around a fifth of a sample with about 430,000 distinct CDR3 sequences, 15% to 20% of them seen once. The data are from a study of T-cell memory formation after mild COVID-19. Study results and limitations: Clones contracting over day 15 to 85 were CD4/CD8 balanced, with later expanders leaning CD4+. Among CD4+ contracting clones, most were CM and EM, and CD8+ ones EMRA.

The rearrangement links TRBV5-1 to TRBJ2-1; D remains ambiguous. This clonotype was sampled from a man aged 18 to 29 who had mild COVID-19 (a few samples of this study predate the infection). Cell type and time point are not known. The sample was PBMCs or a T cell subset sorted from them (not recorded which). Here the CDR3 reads CASSPQPNYNEQFF. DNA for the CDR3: TGCGCCAGCAGCCCGCAACCTAACTACAATGAGCAGTTCTTC.